Listed below are T cell receptor beta chains from one sample, sequenced in a study of cytomegalovirus exposure and HLA in healthy donors. The method was immunoSEQ multiplex PCR; TCRdb's version includes in-frame clones alone and lacks a portion of them. This table has about 82,000 clones, 65% to 80% appearing once. The specimen was PBMCs. These receptors originate from a human donor in good health. CDR3s include the opening cysteine and the closing phenylalanine or tryptophan. A D gene is named only where the DNA matches it firmly. Some rows have no size entry. The others give once, few or many, or a class for an expanded clone.

abundance: NA; j_gene: TRBJ2-1; v_gene: TRBV2; d_gene: NA; CDR3aa: CASSELGGPYNEQFF; CDR3nt: TGTGCCAGCTCAGAACTCGGGGGACCCTACAATGAGCAGTTCTTC
abundance: few; j_gene: TRBJ1-1; v_gene: TRBV7-6; d_gene: NA; CDR3aa: CASSWEANTEAFF; CDR3nt: TGTGCCAGCAGCTGGGAGGCGAACACTGAAGCTTTCTTT
abundance: NA; j_gene: TRBJ1-1; v_gene: TRBV6-5; d_gene: NA; CDR3aa: CASGARSTEAFF; CDR3nt: TGTGCCAGCGGGGCGCGTAGCACTGAAGCTTTCTTT
abundance: NA; j_gene: TRBJ2-1; v_gene: TRBV6-1; d_gene: TRBD1; CDR3aa: CASRRTGVIYNEQFF; CDR3nt: TGTGCCAGTAGGAGGACAGGGGTCATATACAATGAGCAGTTCTTC
abundance: NA; j_gene: TRBJ1-2; v_gene: TRBV5-6; d_gene: TRBD1; CDR3aa: CASNRGQGLFGYTF; CDR3nt: TGTGCCAGCAACCGTGGACAGGGCCTCTTTGGCTACACCTTC
abundance: NA; j_gene: TRBJ2-1; v_gene: TRBV28; d_gene: NA; CDR3aa: CASSPSFGGNEQFF; CDR3nt: TGTGCCAGCAGTCCGTCCTTCGGGGGCAATGAGCAGTTCTTC
abundance: NA; j_gene: TRBJ2-3; v_gene: TRBV5-6; d_gene: NA; CDR3aa: CASSDQGFTDTQYF; CDR3nt: TGTGCCAGCAGCGACCAGGGGTTCACAGATACGCAGTATTTT
abundance: NA; j_gene: TRBJ2-6; v_gene: TRBV7-2; d_gene: NA; CDR3aa: CASSLRVSGANVLTF; CDR3nt: TGTGCCAGCAGCCTGCGAGTTTCAGGGGCCAACGTCCTGACTTTC
abundance: NA; j_gene: TRBJ1-2; v_gene: TRBV30; d_gene: TRBD1; CDR3aa: CAWSVLGQGSYGYTF; CDR3nt: TGTGCCTGGAGTGTACTGGGACAGGGTAGCTATGGCTACACCTTC
abundance: NA; j_gene: TRBJ2-7; v_gene: TRBV15; d_gene: NA; CDR3aa: CATSPRDIFSYEQYF; CDR3nt: TGTGCCACCAGTCCCCGGGACATATTCTCCTACGAGCAGTACTTC
abundance: NA; j_gene: TRBJ2-2; v_gene: TRBV5-1; d_gene: TRBD2; CDR3aa: CASSFGGARLSTGELFF; CDR3nt: TGCGCCAGCAGTTTCGGGGGGGCCCGGTTAAGCACCGGGGAGCTGTTTTTT
abundance: NA; j_gene: TRBJ2-7; v_gene: TRBV11-3; d_gene: TRBD2; CDR3aa: CASSFRTSGSSYEQYF; CDR3nt: TGTGCCAGCAGCTTTAGGACTAGCGGGAGCTCCTACGAGCAGTACTTC
abundance: few; j_gene: TRBJ1-1; v_gene: TRBV5-6; d_gene: NA; CDR3aa: CASSLAGRGKNTEAFF; CDR3nt: TGTGCCAGCAGCTTGGCGGGGAGGGGAAAGAACACTGAAGCTTTCTTT
abundance: NA; j_gene: TRBJ2-1; v_gene: TRBV5-1; d_gene: TRBD2; CDR3aa: CASSPGLAGVNEQFF; CDR3nt: TGCGCCAGCAGCCCGGGACTAGCGGGGGTTAATGAGCAGTTCTTC
abundance: many; j_gene: TRBJ2-7; v_gene: TRBV2; d_gene: NA; CDR3aa: CASSDTYEQYF; CDR3nt: TGTGCCAGCAGTGATACCTACGAGCAGTACTTC
abundance: few; j_gene: TRBJ2-3; v_gene: TRBV15; d_gene: TRBD1; CDR3aa: CATGFPGGSTDTQYF; CDR3nt: TGTGCCACCGGGTTCCCAGGGGGCAGCACAGATACGCAGTATTTT
abundance: few; j_gene: TRBJ1-4; v_gene: TRBV6-1; d_gene: NA; CDR3aa: CASSEFQGLGNEKLFF; CDR3nt: TGTGCCAGCAGTGAATTTCAGGGATTGGGTAATGAAAAACTGTTTTTT
abundance: NA; j_gene: TRBJ1-5; v_gene: TRBV2; d_gene: NA; CDR3aa: CASSEQGMGQPQHF; CDR3nt: TGTGCCAGCAGTGAACAGGGAATGGGTCAGCCCCAGCATTTT
abundance: NA; j_gene: TRBJ1-1; v_gene: TRBV9; d_gene: NA; CDR3aa: CASSAPGEGRTEAFF; CDR3nt: TGTGCCAGCAGCGCCCCCGGTGAGGGAAGGACTGAAGCTTTCTTT
abundance: once; j_gene: TRBJ1-3; v_gene: TRBV5-1; d_gene: TRBD1; CDR3aa: CASSYQTGAGNTIYF; CDR3nt: TGCGCCAGCAGCTACCAGACAGGGGCAGGAAACACCATATATTTT
abundance: NA; j_gene: TRBJ1-2; v_gene: TRBV6-5; d_gene: TRBD1; CDR3aa: CASSYSRGRGYTF; CDR3nt: TGTGCCAGCAGTTACTCCAGGGGGCGCGGCTACACCTTC
abundance: NA; j_gene: TRBJ2-3; v_gene: TRBV7-9; d_gene: TRBD2; CDR3aa: CASSSTSGGSTSTDTQYF; CDR3nt: TGTGCCAGCAGCTCTACTAGCGGGGGGTCTACTAGCACAGATACGCAGTATTTT
abundance: once; j_gene: TRBJ2-5; v_gene: TRBV5-1; d_gene: NA; CDR3aa: CASSLGQGLSETQYF; CDR3nt: TGCGCCAGCAGCTTGGGTCAGGGGTTGAGTGAGACCCAGTACTTC
abundance: NA; j_gene: TRBJ2-5; v_gene: TRBV9; d_gene: NA; CDR3aa: CASSVDRTPLETQYF; CDR3nt: TGTGCCAGCAGCGTAGATAGGACACCTTTGGAGACCCAGTACTTC
abundance: NA; j_gene: TRBJ2-1; v_gene: TRBV30; d_gene: TRBD2; CDR3aa: CAWIRGGLAGGYNEQFF; CDR3nt: TGTGCCTGGATAAGGGGCGGGCTAGCGGGGGGGTACAATGAGCAGTTCTTC